A selection of T cell receptor beta chains follows, all from one sample in a study of blood T cell repertoires in COVID-19. Produced via immunoSEQ multiplex PCR; TCRdb's table is partial and in-frame only. Of about 170,000 clones listed, about 87% are singletons. Source material: peripheral blood. Receptors were obtained from a woman aged 45-65 years with acute or convalescent COVID-19. CDR3s include the opening cysteine and the closing phenylalanine or tryptophan. Size tells how often a clone was seen (once, few, many) or the class of an expanded clone, and some rows leave it out.

v_gene	abundance	j_gene	CDR3aa
TRBV19	NA	TRBJ2-3	CASSTRTGVKDTQYF
TRBV4-3	NA	TRBJ1-2	CASSQDYDRTNYGYTF
TRBV7-8	NA	TRBJ2-7	CASSLGRGSYEQYF
TRBV19	NA	TRBJ1-2	CAIWSGGSSDYGYTF
TRBV7-6	NA	TRBJ2-7	CASSLGGTGGGEQYF
TRBV5-1	NA	TRBJ1-1	CASSWGTGGAGTEAFF
TRBV4-3	NA	TRBJ1-2	CASSIGKGQGADGYTF
TRBV6-6	NA	TRBJ2-3	CASSRPGLAGRTDTQYF
TRBV9	NA	TRBJ2-2	CASSAPGGHETGELFF
TRBV5-1	NA	TRBJ2-1	CASSLEGSGGYPTREQFF
TRBV9	once	TRBJ2-3	CASSPLDSFTDTQYF